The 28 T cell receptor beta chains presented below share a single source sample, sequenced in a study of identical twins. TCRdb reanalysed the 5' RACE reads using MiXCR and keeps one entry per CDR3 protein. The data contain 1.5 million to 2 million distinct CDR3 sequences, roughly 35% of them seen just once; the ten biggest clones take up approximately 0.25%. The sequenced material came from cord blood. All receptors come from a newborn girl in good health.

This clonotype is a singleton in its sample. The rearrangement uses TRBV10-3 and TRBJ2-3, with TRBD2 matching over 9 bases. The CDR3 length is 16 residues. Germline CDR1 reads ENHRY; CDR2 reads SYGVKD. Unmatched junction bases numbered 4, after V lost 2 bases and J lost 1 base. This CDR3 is CAISEPWTSGTDTQYF. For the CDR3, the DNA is TGTGCCATCAGTGAGCCTTGGACTAGCGGCACAGATACGCAGTATTTT.

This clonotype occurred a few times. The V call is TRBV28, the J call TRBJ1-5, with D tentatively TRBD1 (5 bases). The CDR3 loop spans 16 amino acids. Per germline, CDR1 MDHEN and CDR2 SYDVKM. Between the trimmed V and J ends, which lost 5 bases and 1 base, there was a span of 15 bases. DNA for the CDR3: TGTGCCAGCAGTGCGCCCCGGGACGGGAGCAATCAGCCCCAGCATTTT. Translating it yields CASSAPRDGSNQPQHF.

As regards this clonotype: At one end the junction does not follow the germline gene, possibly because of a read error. This CDR3 reads CASSARRNEELFF. In DNA, the CDR3 is TGTGCCAGCAGTGCCAGGCGAAATGAAGAACTGTTTTTT. V usage is TRBV6-1 and J usage is TRBJ1-4; D gene ambiguous. This CDR3 comprises 13 residues. Germline V gene lookup returns CDR1 MNHNS and CDR2 SASEGT.

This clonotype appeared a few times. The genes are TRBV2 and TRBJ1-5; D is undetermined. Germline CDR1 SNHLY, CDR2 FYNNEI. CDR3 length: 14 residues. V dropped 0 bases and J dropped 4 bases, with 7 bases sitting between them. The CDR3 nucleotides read TGTGCCAGCAGTGAAGCCTATCGGAATCAGCCCCAGCATTTT. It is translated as CASSEAYRNQPQHF.

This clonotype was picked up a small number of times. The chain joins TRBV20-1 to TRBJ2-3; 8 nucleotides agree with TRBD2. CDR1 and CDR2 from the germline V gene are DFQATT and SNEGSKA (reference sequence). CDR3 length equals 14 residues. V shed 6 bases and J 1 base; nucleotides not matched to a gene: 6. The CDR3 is CSAEPGLGTDTQYF. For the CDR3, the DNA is TGCAGTGCGGAACCGGGACTAGGCACAGATACGCAGTATTTT.

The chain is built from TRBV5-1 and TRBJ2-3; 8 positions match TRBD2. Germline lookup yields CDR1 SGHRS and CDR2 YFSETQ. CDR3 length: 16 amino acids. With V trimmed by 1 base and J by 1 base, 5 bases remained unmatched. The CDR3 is CASSLYVTSGTDTQYF. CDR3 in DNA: TGCGCCAGCAGCTTGTACGTGACTAGCGGCACAGATACGCAGTATTTT.

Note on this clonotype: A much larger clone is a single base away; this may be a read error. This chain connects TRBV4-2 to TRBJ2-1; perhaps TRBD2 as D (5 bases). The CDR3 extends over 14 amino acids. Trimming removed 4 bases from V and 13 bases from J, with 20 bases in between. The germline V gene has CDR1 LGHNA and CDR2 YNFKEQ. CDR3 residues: CASSPSLVGETQFF. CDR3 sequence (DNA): TGTGCCAGCAGCCCTAGCTTAGTGGGAGAGACCCAGTTCTTC.

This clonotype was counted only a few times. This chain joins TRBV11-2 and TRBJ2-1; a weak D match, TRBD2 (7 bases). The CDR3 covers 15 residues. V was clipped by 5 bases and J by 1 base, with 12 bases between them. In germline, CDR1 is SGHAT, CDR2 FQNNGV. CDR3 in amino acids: CASSVRGASYNEQFF. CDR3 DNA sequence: TGTGCCAGCAGCGTCCGGGGGGCGTCCTACAATGAGCAGTTCTTC.

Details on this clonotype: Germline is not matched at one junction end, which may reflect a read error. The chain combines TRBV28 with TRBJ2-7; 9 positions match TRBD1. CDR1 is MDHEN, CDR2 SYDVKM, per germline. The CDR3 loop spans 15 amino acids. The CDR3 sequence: CASRTQGAVMYEEYF. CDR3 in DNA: TGTGCCAGCAGAACACAGGGGGCTGTAATGTACGAGGAGTACTTC. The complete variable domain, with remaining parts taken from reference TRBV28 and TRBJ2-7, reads DVKVTQSSRYLVKRTGEKVFLECVQDMDHENMFWYRQDPGLGLRLIYFSYDVKMKEKGDIPEGYSVSREKKERFSLILESASTNQTSMYLCASRTQGAVMYEEYFGPGTRLTVT.

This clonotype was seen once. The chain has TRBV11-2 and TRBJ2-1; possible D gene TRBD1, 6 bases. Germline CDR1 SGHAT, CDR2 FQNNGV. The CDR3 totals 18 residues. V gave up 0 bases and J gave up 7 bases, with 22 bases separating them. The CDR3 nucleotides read TGTGCCAGCAGCTTAGATCGCGGGCTACGGACAGTAGGAAATGAGCAGTTCTTC. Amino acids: CASSLDRGLRTVGNEQFF.

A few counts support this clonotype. CDR3 in DNA: TGCAGTGTCAGACTTCCAGGGGGTTACTATGGCTACACCTTC. Protein sequence: CSVRLPGGYYGYTF. The V gene is TRBV20-1, the J gene TRBJ1-2; TRBD1 aligns across 7 bases. Looked up from germline, CDR1 is DFQATT and CDR2 is SNEGSKA (reference sequence). This CDR3 has 14 amino acids. The junction had 11 bases not matched to a gene; V was cut back by 7 bases and J by 3 bases.

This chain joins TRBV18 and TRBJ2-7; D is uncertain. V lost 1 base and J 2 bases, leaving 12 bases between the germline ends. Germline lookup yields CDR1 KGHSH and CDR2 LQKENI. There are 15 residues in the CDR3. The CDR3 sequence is CASSPRPASAYEQYF. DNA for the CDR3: TGTGCCAGCTCACCACGTCCGGCCTCCGCCTACGAGCAGTACTTC. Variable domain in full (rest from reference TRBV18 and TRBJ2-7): NAGVMQNPRHLVRRRGQEARLRCSPMKGHSHVYWYRQLPEEGLKFMVYLQKENIIDESGMPKERFSAEFPKEGPSILRIQQVVRGDSAAYFCASSPRPASAYEQYFGPGTRLTVT.

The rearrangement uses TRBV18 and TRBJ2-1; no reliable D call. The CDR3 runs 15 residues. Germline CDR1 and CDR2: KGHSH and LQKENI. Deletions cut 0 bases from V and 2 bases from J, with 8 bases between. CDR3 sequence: CASSPPSAAYNEQFF. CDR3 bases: TGTGCCAGCTCACCACCCAGCGCTGCCTACAATGAGCAGTTCTTC.

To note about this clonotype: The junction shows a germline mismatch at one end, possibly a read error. CDR3 loop: CASSRPTGTPEEGGCTF. The CDR3 DNA reads TGTGCCAGCAGTCGCCCAACGGGGACTCCCGAGGAGGGTGGCTGCACCTTC. The rearrangement links TRBV6-1 to TRBJ1-2; D is perhaps TRBD1 (5 bases). CDR1 and CDR2 from the germline V gene are MNHNS and SASEGT. The CDR3 covers 17 residues.

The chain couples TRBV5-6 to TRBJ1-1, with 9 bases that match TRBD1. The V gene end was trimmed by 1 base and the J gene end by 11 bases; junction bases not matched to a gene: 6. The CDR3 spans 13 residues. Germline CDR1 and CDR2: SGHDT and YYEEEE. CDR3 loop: CASSLWWTGDAFF. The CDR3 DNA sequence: TGTGCCAGCAGCTTGTGGTGGACAGGGGACGCTTTCTTT.

This CDR3 reads CASSRWTSGGEHNEQFF. The CDR3 DNA sequence: TGTGCCAGCAGCCGATGGACTAGCGGGGGGGAGCACAATGAGCAGTTCTTC. The V gene is TRBV4-2, the J gene TRBJ2-1, with TRBD2 identical over 15 bases. The CDR3 length is 17 residues. V trimming: 4 bases; J trimming: 5 bases; junction bases outside the gene matches: 6. The germline V gene has CDR1 LGHNA and CDR2 YNFKEQ.

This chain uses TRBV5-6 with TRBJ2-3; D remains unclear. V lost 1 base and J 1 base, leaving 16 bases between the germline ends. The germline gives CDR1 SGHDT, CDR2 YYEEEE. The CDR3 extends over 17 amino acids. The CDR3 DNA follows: TGTGCCAGCAGCTTGAACAGCCCCCCGAGGCGCACAGATACGCAGTATTTT. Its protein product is CASSLNSPPRRTDTQYF.

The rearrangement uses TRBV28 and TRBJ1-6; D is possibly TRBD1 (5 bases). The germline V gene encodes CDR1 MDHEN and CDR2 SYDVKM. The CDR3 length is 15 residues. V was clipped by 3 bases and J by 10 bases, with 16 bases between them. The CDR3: CASSLGQLAKSPLHF. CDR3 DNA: TGTGCCAGCAGTTTGGGGCAGTTAGCGAAGTCACCCCTCCACTTT.

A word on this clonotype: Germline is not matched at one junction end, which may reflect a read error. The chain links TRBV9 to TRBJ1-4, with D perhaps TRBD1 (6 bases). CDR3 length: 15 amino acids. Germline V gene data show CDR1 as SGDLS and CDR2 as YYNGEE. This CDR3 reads CASSVGNRVNGKLFF. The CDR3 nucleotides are TGTGCCAGCAGCGTAGGGAACAGGGTGAATGGAAAACTGTTTTTT.

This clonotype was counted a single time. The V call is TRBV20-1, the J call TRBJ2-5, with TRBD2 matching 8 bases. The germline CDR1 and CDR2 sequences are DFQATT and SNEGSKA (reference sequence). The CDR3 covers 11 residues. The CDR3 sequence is CSSGGRVNQYF. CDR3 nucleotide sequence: TGCAGCAGCGGGGGAAGAGTTAACCAGTACTTC.

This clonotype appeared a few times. The CDR3 sequence is CASRVQGQPYEQYF. Here the CDR3 DNA reads TGTGCCAGCCGAGTCCAGGGGCAACCATACGAGCAGTACTTC. The rearrangement joins TRBV28 to TRBJ2-7, with D perhaps matching TRBD1 (6 bases). V was clipped by 8 bases and J by 4 bases, with 18 bases between them. Germline V CDR1 and CDR2: MDHEN, SYDVKM. The CDR3 length is 14 residues.

Here the CDR3 reads CSASNRRLSNQPQHF. The CDR3, as DNA: TGCAGTGCTAGTAATCGGAGGCTAAGCAATCAGCCCCAGCATTTT. The chain has TRBV20-1 and TRBJ1-5, with no clear D. This CDR3 has 15 amino acids. Germline V gene lookup returns CDR1 DFQATT and CDR2 SNEGSKA (reference sequence). Trimming cost V 3 bases and J 1 base, with 13 bases left between them.

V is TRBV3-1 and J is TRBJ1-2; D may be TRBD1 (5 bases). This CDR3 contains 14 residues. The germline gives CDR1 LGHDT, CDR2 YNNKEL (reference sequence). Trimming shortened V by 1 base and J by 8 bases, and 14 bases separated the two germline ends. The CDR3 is CASSQVNRGSGYTF. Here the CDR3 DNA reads TGTGCCAGCAGCCAAGTAAATCGGGGGAGCGGCTACACCTTC.

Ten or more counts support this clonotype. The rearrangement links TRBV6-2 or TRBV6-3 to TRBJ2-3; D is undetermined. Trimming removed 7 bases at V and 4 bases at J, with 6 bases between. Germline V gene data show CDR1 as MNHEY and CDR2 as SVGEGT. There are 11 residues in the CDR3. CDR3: CASTHADTQYF. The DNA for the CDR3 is TGTGCCAGCACGCACGCAGATACGCAGTATTTT.

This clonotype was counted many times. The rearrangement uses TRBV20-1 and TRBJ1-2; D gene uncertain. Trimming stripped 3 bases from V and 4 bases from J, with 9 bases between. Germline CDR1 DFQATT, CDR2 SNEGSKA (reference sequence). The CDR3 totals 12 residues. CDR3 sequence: CSASRSGYGYTF. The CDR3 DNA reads TGCAGTGCTAGCCGGTCGGGCTATGGCTACACCTTC.

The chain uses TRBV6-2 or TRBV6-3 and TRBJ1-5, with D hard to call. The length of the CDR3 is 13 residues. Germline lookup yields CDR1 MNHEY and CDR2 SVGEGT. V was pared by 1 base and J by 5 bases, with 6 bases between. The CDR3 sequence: CASSYWADQPQHF. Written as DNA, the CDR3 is TGTGCCAGCAGTTACTGGGCAGATCAGCCCCAGCATTTT.

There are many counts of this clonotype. The chain's CDR3 is CSVEMGTAYGYTF. Written as DNA, the CDR3 is TGCAGCGTTGAAATGGGGACAGCCTATGGCTACACCTTC. The V gene is TRBV29-1, the J gene TRBJ1-2; 7 nucleotides line up with TRBD1. V was pared by 2 bases and J by 4 bases, with 4 bases of the junction left unmatched. CDR3 size: 13 residues. Germline V gene data show CDR1 as SQVTM and CDR2 as ANQGSEA. Full variable domain (rest looked up from reference TRBV29-1 and TRBJ1-2): SAVISQKPSRDICQRGTSLTIQCQVDSQVTMMFWYRQQPGQSLTLIATANQGSEATYESGFVIDKFPISRPNLTFSTLTVSNMSPEDSSIYLCSVEMGTAYGYTFGSGTRLTVV.

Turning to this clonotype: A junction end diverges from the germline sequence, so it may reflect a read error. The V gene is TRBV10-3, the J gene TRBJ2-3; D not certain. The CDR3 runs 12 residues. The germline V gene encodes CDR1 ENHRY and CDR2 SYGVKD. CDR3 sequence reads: CAFSDITDTQYF. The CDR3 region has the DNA TGTGCCTTCAGTGATATCACAGATACGCAGTATTTT.